This is a list of T cell receptor beta chains from one sample in a study of T-cell reconstitution after alpha-beta-depleted transplantation in children. TCRdb independently ran MiXCR on the PCR reads; one entry per CDR3 protein. This table holds 330,000 or so distinct CDR3 sequences, about 9.3% found once. Material: PBMCs from the stem cell graft donor, obtained from the stem cell graft. These receptors all stem from a human donor who donated a stem cell graft to a child with acute lymphoblastic leukemia. Each CDR3 is given with its conserved first and last residue. Fields, in order: J gene, V gene, D gene, clone size, CDR3 DNA, CDR3 protein. The D gene is left open where the match is weak. The size field is filled for only some rows; it gives once, few, many or a size class.

TRBJ2-7 TRBV12-3/TRBV12-4 TRBD2 few TGTGCCAGCAGCAAAGGACTAGCGGGAGTCTACGAGCAGTACTTC CASSKGLAGVYEQYF
TRBJ2-6 TRBV7-9 - few TGTGCCAGCAGCCTCTTGGGGGTAGGGGCCAACGTCCTGACTTTC CASSLLGVGANVLTF
TRBJ1-1 TRBV7-2 TRBD1 - TGTGCCAGCAGCCCGGGACAGGCCCTTTTCACTGAAGCTTTCTTT CASSPGQALFTEAFF
TRBJ2-1 TRBV4-1 TRBD1 - TGCGCCAGCAGCCAAGAAAAGGGGGCTGGATACAATGAGCAGTTCTTC CASSQEKGAGYNEQFF
TRBJ2-7 TRBV5-1 - few TGCGCCAGCAGCTTGGGGTCAGGAGTCTACGAGCAGTACTTC CASSLGSGVYEQYF
TRBJ2-3 TRBV20-1 - many TGCAGTGCCCCCCCCCAGCCAGATACGCAGTATTTT CSAPPQPDTQYF
TRBJ2-3 TRBV12-3/TRBV12-4 TRBD2 - TGTGCCAGCAGTTTCACGCTAGCGGGAGGTGCAGATACGCAGTATTTT CASSFTLAGGADTQYF
TRBJ1-3 TRBV7-8 TRBD1 many TGTGCCAGCAGCTTAGTCGGAGGGGGCAACACCATATATTTT CASSLVGGGNTIYF
TRBJ2-1 TRBV10-3 - many TGTGCCATCAGCAGCGGGACAAACTACAATGAGCAGTTCTTC CAISSGTNYNEQFF
TRBJ2-6 TRBV5-1 - few TGCGCCAGCAGCTCTTTATTGACAGGTCGCTCCTCTGGGGCCAACGTCCTGACTTTC CASSSLLTGRSSGANVLTF
TRBJ1-5 TRBV7-9 TRBD1 - TGTGCCAGCAGCTCCTCCGGACAGGGATCGGGTCAGCCCCAGCATTTT CASSSSGQGSGQPQHF
TRBJ1-1 TRBV20-1 TRBD1 - TGCAGTGCTCCTCCCAGGGGGAAGAACCCAAACACTGAAGCTTTCTTT CSAPPRGKNPNTEAFF
TRBJ2-1 TRBV20-1 TRBD2 - TGCAGTGCTGAGAACGGGGGGGGCCACAATGAGCAGTTCTTC CSAENGGGHNEQFF
TRBJ2-3 TRBV25-1 - - TGTGCCAGCAGTGAAGTGCCGGGACGGGATACGCAGTATTTT CASSEVPGRDTQYF
TRBJ1-3 TRBV7-2 - - TGTGCCAGCAGCTTAGGGGAGCCTGGAAACACCATATATTTT CASSLGEPGNTIYF
TRBJ1-5 TRBV6-2/TRBV6-3 - - TGTGCCAGCAGTCACGGGCGGGGCAATCAGCCCCAGCATTTT CASSHGRGNQPQHF
TRBJ1-4 TRBV4-3 TRBD1 - TGCGCCAGCAGCCAAGGGACAGGGAGTGAAAAACTGTTTTTT CASSQGTGSEKLFF
TRBJ2-1 TRBV7-2 - - TGTGCCAGCAGCTCCCGCGCCGAGCGGAACAATGAGCAGTTCTTC CASSSRAERNNEQFF
TRBJ2-7 TRBV7-2 TRBD1 many TGTGCCAGCAGCAGAAGGGACAGTGGACCCTACGAGCAGTACTTC CASSRRDSGPYEQYF